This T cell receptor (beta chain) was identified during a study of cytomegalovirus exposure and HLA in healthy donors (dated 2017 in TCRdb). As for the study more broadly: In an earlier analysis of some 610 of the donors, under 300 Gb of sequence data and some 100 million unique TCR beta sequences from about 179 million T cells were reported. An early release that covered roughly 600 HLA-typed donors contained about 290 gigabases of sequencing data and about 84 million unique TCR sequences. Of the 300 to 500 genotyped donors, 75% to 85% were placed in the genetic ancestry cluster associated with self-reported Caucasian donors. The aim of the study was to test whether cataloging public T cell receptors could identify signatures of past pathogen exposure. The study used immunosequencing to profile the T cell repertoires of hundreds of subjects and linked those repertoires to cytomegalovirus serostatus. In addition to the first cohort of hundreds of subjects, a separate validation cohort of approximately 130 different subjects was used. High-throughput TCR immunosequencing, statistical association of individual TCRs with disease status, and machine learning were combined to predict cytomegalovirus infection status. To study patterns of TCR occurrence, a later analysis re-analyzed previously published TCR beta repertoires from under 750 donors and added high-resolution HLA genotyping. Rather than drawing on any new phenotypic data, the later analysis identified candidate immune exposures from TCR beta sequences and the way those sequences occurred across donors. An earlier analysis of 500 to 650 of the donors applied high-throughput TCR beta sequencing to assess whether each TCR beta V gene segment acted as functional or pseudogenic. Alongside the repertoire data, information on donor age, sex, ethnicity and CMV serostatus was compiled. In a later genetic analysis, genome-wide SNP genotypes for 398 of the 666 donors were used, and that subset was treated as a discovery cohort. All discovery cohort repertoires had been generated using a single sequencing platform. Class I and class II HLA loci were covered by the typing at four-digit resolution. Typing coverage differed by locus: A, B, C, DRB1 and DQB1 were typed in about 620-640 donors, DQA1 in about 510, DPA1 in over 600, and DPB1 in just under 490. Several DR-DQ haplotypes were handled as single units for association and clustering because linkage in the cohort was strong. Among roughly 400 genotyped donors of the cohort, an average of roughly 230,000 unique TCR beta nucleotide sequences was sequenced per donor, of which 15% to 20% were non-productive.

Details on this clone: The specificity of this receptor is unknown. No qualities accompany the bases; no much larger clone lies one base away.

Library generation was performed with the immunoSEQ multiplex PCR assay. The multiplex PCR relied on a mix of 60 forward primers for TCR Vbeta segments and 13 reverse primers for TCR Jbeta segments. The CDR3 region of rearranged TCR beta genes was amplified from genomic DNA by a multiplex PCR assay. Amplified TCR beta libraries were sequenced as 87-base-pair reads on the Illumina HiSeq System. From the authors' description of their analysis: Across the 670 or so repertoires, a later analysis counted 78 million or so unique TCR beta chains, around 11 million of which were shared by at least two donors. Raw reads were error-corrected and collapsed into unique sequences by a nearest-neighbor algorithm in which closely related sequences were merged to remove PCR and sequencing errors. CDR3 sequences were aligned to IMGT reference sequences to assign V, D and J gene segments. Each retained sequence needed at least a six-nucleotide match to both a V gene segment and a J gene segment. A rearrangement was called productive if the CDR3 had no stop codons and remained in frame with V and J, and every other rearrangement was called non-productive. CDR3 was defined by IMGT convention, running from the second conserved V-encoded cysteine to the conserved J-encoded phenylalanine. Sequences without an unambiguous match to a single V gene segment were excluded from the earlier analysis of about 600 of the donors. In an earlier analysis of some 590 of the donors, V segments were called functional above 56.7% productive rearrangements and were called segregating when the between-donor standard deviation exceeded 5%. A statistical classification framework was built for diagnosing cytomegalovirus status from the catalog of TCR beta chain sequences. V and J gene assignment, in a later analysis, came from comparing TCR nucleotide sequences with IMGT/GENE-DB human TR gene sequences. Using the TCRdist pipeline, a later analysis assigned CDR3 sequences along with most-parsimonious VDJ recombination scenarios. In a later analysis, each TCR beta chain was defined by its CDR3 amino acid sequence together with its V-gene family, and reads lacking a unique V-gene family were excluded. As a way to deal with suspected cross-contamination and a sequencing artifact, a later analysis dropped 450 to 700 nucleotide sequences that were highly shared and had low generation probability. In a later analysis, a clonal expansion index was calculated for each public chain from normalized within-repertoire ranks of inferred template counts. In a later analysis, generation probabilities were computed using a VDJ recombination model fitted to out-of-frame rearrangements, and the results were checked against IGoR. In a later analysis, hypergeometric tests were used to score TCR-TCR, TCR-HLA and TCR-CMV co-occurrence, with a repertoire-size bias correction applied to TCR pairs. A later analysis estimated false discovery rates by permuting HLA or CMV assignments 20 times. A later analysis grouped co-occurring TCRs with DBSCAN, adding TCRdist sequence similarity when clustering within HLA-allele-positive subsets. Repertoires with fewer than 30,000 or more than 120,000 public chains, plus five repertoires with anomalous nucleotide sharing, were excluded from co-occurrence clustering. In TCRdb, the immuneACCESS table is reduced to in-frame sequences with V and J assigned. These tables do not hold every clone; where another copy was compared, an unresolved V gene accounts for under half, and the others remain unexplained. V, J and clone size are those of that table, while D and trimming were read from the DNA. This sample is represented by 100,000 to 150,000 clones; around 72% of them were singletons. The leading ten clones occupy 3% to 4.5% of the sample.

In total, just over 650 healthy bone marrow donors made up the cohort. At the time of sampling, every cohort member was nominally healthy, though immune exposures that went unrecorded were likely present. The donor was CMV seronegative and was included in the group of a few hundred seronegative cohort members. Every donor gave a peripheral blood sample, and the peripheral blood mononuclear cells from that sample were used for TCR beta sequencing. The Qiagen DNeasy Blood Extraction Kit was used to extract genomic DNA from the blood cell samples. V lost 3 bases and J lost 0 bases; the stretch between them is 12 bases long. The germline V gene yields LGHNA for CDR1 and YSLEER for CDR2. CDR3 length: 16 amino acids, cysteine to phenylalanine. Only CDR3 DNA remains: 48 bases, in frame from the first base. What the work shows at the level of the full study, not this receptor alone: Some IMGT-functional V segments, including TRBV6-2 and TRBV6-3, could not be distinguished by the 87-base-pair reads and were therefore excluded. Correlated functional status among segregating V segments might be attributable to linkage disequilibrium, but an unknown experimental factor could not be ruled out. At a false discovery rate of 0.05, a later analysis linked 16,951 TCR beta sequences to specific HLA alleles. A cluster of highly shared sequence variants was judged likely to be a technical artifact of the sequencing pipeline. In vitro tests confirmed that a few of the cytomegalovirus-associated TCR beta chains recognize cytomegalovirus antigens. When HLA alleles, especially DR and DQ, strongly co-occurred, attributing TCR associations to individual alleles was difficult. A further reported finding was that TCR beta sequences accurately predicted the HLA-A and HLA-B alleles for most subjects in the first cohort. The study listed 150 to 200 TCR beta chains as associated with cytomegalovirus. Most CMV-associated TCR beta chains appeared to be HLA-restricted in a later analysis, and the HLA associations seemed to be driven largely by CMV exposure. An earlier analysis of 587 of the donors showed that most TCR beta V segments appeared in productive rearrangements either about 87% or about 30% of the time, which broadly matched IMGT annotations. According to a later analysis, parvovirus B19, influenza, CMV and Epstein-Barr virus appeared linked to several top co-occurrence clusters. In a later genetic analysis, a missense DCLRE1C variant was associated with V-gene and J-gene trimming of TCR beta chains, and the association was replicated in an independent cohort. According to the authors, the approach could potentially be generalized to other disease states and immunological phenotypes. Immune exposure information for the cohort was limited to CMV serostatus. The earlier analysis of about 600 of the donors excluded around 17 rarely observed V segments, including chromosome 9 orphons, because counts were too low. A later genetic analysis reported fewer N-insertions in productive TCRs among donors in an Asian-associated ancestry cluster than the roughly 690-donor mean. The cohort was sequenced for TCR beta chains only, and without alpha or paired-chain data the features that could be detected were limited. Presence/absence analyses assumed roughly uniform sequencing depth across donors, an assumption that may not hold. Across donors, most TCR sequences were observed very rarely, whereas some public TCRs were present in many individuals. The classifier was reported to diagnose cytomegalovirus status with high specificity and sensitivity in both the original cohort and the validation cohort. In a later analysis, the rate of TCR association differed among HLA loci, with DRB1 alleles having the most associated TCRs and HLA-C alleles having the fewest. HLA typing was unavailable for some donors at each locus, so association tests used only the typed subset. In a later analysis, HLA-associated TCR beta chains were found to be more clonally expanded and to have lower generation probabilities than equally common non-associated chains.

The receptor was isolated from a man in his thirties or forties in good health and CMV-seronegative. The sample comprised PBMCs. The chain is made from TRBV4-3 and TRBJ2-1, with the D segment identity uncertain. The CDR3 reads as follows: CASSQSTTSSYNEQFF. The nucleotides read TGCGCCAGCAGCCAGTCGACAACGAGCTCCTACAATGAGCAGTTCTTC.